This T cell receptor (beta chain) was documented in a study of memory CD4+ T cells and cytomegalovirus serostatus. Study information: Healthy Belgian adult donors included about nine CMV-positive and about two dozen CMV-negative people.

Germline CDR1 is SEHNR and CDR2 is FQNEAQ (reference sequence). The ends were cut back, 5 bases at V and 3 bases at J, with 15 bases in the middle. This CDR3 contains 15 residues. Assay: immunoSEQ multiplex PCR; the TCRdb copy retains only in-frame clones and omits some. The data hold around 49,000 clones, with 75% to 85% observed a single time. Single viable CD3+CD4+CD8-CD45RO+ cells were sorted as the memory CD4+ T cells. This clonotype originated in an adult in good health and CMV-seronegative. The material sequenced was memory CD4+ T cells from blood. The chain employs TRBV7-9 and TRBJ2-3; a possible D gene is TRBD2 (6 bases). CDR3 nucleotides: TGTGCCAGCAGCCTGACTAGTCGTAGAACAGATACGCAGTATTTT. This codes for CASSLTSRRTDTQYF. The whole variable domain, filled in from reference TRBV7-9 and TRBJ2-3, reads DTGVSQNPRHKITKRGQNVTFRCDPISEHNRLYWYRQTLGQGPEFLTYFQNEAQLEKSRLLSDRFSAERPKGSFSTLEIQRTEQGDSAMYLCASSLTSRRTDTQYFGPGTRLTVL.